The 25 T cell receptor beta chains reported below all come from one sample, sequenced in a study of cytomegalovirus exposure and HLA in healthy donors. The study ran its PCR with 60 Vbeta and 13 Jbeta primers. The method was immunoSEQ multiplex PCR; TCRdb's version includes in-frame clones alone and lacks a portion of them. Altogether about 200,000 clones are present, around four fifths being singletons, with the ten largest covering approximately 6.5%. Specimen: PBMCs. The receptors originated from a woman between 45 and 60 years old in good health and CMV-seropositive.

The rearrangement links TRBV2 to TRBJ2-7; 9 bases fit TRBD1. CDR3 length: 15 residues. The germline gives CDR1 SNHLY, CDR2 FYNNEI. J gave up 5 bases and V 6 bases, and 11 bases lay outside the gene matches. The chain's CDR3 is CASRPDRGVVNEQYF. CDR3 nucleotide sequence: TGTGCCAGCAGACCGGACAGGGGAGTTGTCAACGAGCAGTACTTC.

The chain employs TRBV9 and TRBJ2-6; the match to TRBD1 covers 8 bases. This CDR3 is 17 amino acids long. J gave up 2 bases and V 3 bases, and 7 bases lay outside the gene matches. CDR1 and CDR2 (germline): SGDLS, YYNGEE. The CDR3 loop is CASSAGQGRAGANVLTF. The DNA of the CDR3 is TGTGCCAGCAGCGCCGGACAGGGCAGGGCTGGGGCCAACGTCCTGACTTTC.

This clone was seen a few times. The gene calls are TRBV5-4 and TRBJ2-3; D remains ambiguous. CDR1 and CDR2 from the germline V gene are SGHNT and YYREEE (reference sequence). The CDR3 covers 13 residues. Trimming removed 2 bases from V and 4 bases from J, with 8 bases in between. The DNA for the CDR3 is TGTGCCAGCAGCTTTGGCAGTGCAGATACGCAGTATTTT. Residues: CASSFGSADTQYF.

The V and J genes are TRBV28 and TRBJ1-1; D remains ambiguous. The CDR3 contains 14 residues. Germline values: CDR1 MDHEN, CDR2 SYDVKM. V was cut by 2 bases and J by 6 bases, with 13 bases left in between. In DNA form, the CDR3 reads TGTGCCAGCAGTTTACAGGTATCTAGCGCTGAAGCTTTCTTT. Protein sequence: CASSLQVSSAEAFF.

A remark on this clone: A junction end diverges from the germline sequence, so it may reflect a read error. This chain joins TRBV7-9 and TRBJ1-4; TRBD1 matches at 7 bases. CDR1 SEHNR and CDR2 FQNEAQ come from the germline V gene (reference sequence). The CDR3 length is 15 residues. The CDR3 DNA is TGTTCCAGCAGCTCAGGACAGGCGGTGGGTGAAAAACTGTTTTTT. Its protein product is CSSSSGQAVGEKLFF. The variable domain in full, with the rest retrieved from reference TRBV7-9 and TRBJ1-4, is DTGVSQNPRHKITKRGQNVTFRCDPISEHNRLYWYRQTLGQGPEFLTYFQNEAQLEKSRLLSDRFSAERPKGSFSTLEIQRTEQGDSAMYLCSSSSGQAVGEKLFFGSGTQLSVL.

The rearrangement joins TRBV18 to TRBJ2-5, with unresolved D. V dropped 0 bases and J dropped 5 bases, with 10 bases sitting between them. Germline V gives CDR1 KGHSH, CDR2 LQKENI. The length of the CDR3 is 14 residues. The CDR3 here is CASSPPQLRETQYF. CDR3 nucleotide sequence: TGTGCCAGCTCACCACCCCAGCTGCGGGAGACCCAGTACTTC.

Comments on this clone: Its ends do not fully match the called genes, so a read error is possible. This chain uses TRBV7-9 with TRBJ1-1, with TRBD1 as a possible D gene (5 bases). The germline gives CDR1 SEHNR, CDR2 FQNEAQ (reference sequence). This CDR3 is built from 16 residues. The CDR3 loop is CSSSPALVDTLDEAFF. The DNA for the CDR3 is TGTTCCAGCAGCCCGGCACTCGTGGACACCCTCGATGAAGCTTTCTTT.

The V and J genes are TRBV19 and TRBJ1-4; D is perhaps TRBD1 (5 bases). CDR1 and CDR2 (germline): LNHDA, SQIVND (reference sequence). V shed 6 bases and J shed 10 bases, with 12 bases lying between them. The length of the CDR3 is 12 residues. In DNA, the CDR3 is TGTGCCAGTAGCCTCCGGGGGGGAAAACTGTTTTTT. Protein product: CASSLRGGKLFF.

The chain couples TRBV5-6 to TRBJ2-2, with 11 nucleotides matching TRBD2. The V gene's germline CDR1 is SGHDT and CDR2 YYEEEE. Trimming took 4 bases from V and 7 from J; bases not matched to a gene: 15. CDR3 length: 18 residues. The CDR3 DNA reads TGTGCCAGCAGCCACCATCCCTCCGGACTAGCGGGTGGCGGGGAGCTGTTTTTT. It encodes CASSHHPSGLAGGGELFF.

V gene TRBV4-3 combines with J gene TRBJ1-2; 7 bases map to TRBD1. V dropped 0 bases and J dropped 4; count of bases not matched to a gene: 8. Germline CDR1 and CDR2: LGHNA and YSLEER. CDR3 length: 16 amino acids. The CDR3 here is CASSQDRTGPPYGYTF. CDR3 bases: TGCGCCAGCAGCCAAGATAGGACAGGTCCACCCTATGGCTACACCTTC.

The chain joins TRBV5-4 to TRBJ2-5; 8 bases are a match to TRBD2. The V gene's germline CDR1 is SGHNT and CDR2 YYREEE (reference sequence). The CDR3 is 15 residues long. After removal of 5 bases from V and 9 bases from J, the junction contained 15 bases not matched to a gene. CDR3 nucleotides: TGTGCCAGCAGTTCGCGGACCCGGCGGGGGGAGGCCCAGTACTTC. Its protein product is CASSSRTRRGEAQYF.

Worth noting for this clone: The junction shows a germline mismatch at one end, possibly a read error. This sequence joins TRBV6-6 and TRBJ2-1; the match to TRBD1 covers 7 bases. This CDR3 is built from 15 residues. Germline-derived CDR1 and CDR2 are MNHNY and SVGAGI (reference sequence). CDR3 sequence: CAISYGQDPYNEQFF. Written as DNA, the CDR3 is TGTGCCATCAGTTACGGACAGGATCCCTACAATGAGCAGTTCTTC.

The CDR3 spells CASSLALTNSYEQYF. CDR3 nucleotides: TGTGCCAGCAGCTTGGCCTTAACAAACTCCTACGAGCAGTACTTC. This chain connects TRBV5-5 to TRBJ2-7; D is ambiguous. The CDR3 length is 15 residues. Germline CDR1 and CDR2: SGHKS and YYEKEE (reference sequence). Trimming cost V 0 bases and J 0 bases, with 10 bases left between them.

A note on this clone: This specimen includes other DNA sequences encoding the same CDR3. J is TRBJ2-7 and V is TRBV2, with 11 bases identical to TRBD2. The J segment lost 3 bases and the V segment lost 4 bases, leaving 2 bases of the junction unmatched. The CDR3 runs 14 residues. CDR1 SNHLY and CDR2 FYNNEI come from the germline V gene. CDR3 in amino acids: CASSGTSGSYEQYF. The CDR3 nucleotides are TGTGCCAGCAGTGGAACTAGCGGGAGCTACGAGCAGTACTTC.

Remarks on this clone: Germline is not matched at one junction end, which may reflect a read error. The rearrangement joins TRBV11-2 to TRBJ1-2; 9 bases fit TRBD1. Germline values: CDR1 SGHAT, CDR2 FQNNGV. The CDR3 totals 13 residues. The CDR3 region has the DNA TGTGCCAGCAGCTTAGTTTACGGGACAGGGTTGGCCTTC. Translation gives CASSLVYGTGLAF.

The chain joins TRBV27 to TRBJ2-1, with a tentative D call TRBD1 (5 bases). This CDR3 region has 14 residues. The germline CDR1 and CDR2 sequences are MNHEY and SMNVEV (reference sequence). V lost 3 bases and J lost 7, with 13 bases in between. The CDR3 loop is CASSLQGAWNEQFF. The CDR3 DNA reads TGTGCCAGCAGTTTGCAGGGCGCGTGGAATGAGCAGTTCTTC.

The V gene is TRBV5-4, the J gene TRBJ2-7, with D possibly TRBD2 on 5 matching bases. The germline V and J ends were trimmed by 4 bases and 3 bases, with 17 bases remaining between them. This CDR3 is 15 amino acids long. The V gene's germline CDR1 is SGHNT and CDR2 YYREEE (reference sequence). CDR3 DNA: TGTGCCAGCAGCGACGATCGGGGAAAGCTCTACGAGCAGTACTTC. This encodes CASSDDRGKLYEQYF.

This chain links TRBV18 with TRBJ1-5, with D tentatively TRBD1 (6 bases). This CDR3 contains 16 residues. V lost 3 bases and J 0 bases, leaving 12 bases between the germline ends. Germline V CDR1 and CDR2: KGHSH, LQKENI. The CDR3 sequence is CASSPTGPNSNQPQHF. The CDR3 bases are TGTGCCAGCTCACCGACAGGTCCTAATAGCAATCAGCCCCAGCATTTT.

The CDR3 nucleotides read TGTGCCAGCAGCCCAGACAGGGGACTAGCTAATTCACCCCTCCACTTT. This codes for CASSPDRGLANSPLHF. The chain joins TRBV5-6 to TRBJ1-6; 8 bases agree with TRBD1. Germline V gene data show CDR1 as SGHDT and CDR2 as YYEEEE. CDR3 length: 16 residues. Unmatched junction bases numbered 9, after V lost 4 bases and J lost 6 bases.

A word on this clone: The sample has other DNA sequences that encode this CDR3 too. The rearrangement links TRBV28 to TRBJ1-2, with 7 bases identical to TRBD1. Unmatched junction bases numbered 2, after V lost 5 bases and J lost 2 bases. This CDR3 contains 13 residues. Germline V gene lookup returns CDR1 MDHEN and CDR2 SYDVKM. The CDR3 sequence is CASSLQGNYGYTF. CDR3 bases: TGTGCCAGCAGTCTACAGGGGAACTATGGCTACACCTTC.

V gene TRBV11-3 combines with J gene TRBJ2-1; no definite D call. Trimming shortened V by 3 bases and J by 0 bases, and 9 bases separated the two germline ends. The germline V gene encodes CDR1 SGHNT and CDR2 YENEEA. The CDR3 contains 15 residues. The CDR3 DNA sequence: TGTGCCAGCAGCTTCGGCGGAAGCTCCTACAATGAGCAGTTCTTC. It is translated as CASSFGGSSYNEQFF.

V usage is TRBV7-2 and J usage is TRBJ1-1, with D perhaps TRBD1 (6 bases). The V and J ends lost 1 base and 11 bases respectively, with 17 bases between them. The CDR3 consists of 14 residues. Per the germline V gene, CDR1 is SGHTA and CDR2 is FQGNSA. The CDR3 protein is CASSLGGGVGAAFF. The CDR3 DNA is TGTGCCAGCAGCTTAGGAGGGGGGGTGGGTGCTGCTTTCTTT.

In this sample, this clone turned up once. The V and J genes are TRBV5-1 and TRBJ2-4; 10 positions match TRBD1. Germline V gene data show CDR1 as SGHRS and CDR2 as YFSETQ. The CDR3 is made up of 16 amino acids. The J segment lost 6 bases and the V segment lost 4 bases, leaving 10 bases of the junction unmatched. The CDR3 region is CASSTDPTGGLNIQYF. CDR3 coding DNA: TGCGCCAGCAGCACCGATCCGACAGGGGGCTTAAACATTCAGTACTTC.

This clone was counted only a few times. The chain's CDR3 is CASSGREGLNTEAFF. The CDR3 nucleotides read TGTGCCAGCAGTGGAAGGGAGGGCCTGAACACTGAAGCTTTCTTT. The chain joins TRBV25-1 to TRBJ1-1; no definite D call. Germline V gives CDR1 MGHDK, CDR2 SYGVNS. The CDR3 extends over 15 amino acids. V lost 4 bases and J 0 bases, leaving 12 bases between the germline ends.

This clone was counted a few times. Here the CDR3 reads CASTFFSGNTIYF. The CDR3 DNA is TGTGCCAGCACCTTCTTCTCTGGAAACACCATATATTTT. The V gene is TRBV28, the J gene TRBJ1-3, with D uncertain. Germline V lookup: CDR1 MDHEN, CDR2 SYDVKM. CDR3 length: 13 residues. Deletions cut 7 bases from V and 0 bases from J, with 7 bases between.